This TCR beta chain was captured by sequencing in a study of T cell responses to AZD1222 COVID-19 vaccine. The table came from immunoSEQ multiplex PCR; TCRdb's copy has only in-frame clones and leaves some out. This repertoire shows fewer than 150,000 clones, around 94% found once; its top ten account for about a tenth. Study-wide points: The sample set comprised mostly white British donors with more females, and clonal diversity was possibly underestimated. In the spike-specific TCR repertoire, nearly half reportedly target unmutated variant regions.

Comments on this clone: Its antigen is not identified.

Pooling of second doses given at about 4 or about 12 weeks was done. Sequences were derived from peripheral blood, sampled 28 days after the second AZD1222 dose. The TCR was taken from an adult who received the AZD1222 COVID-19 vaccine.

CDR3 protein: CASSSGQGKKTQYF. The CDR3, as DNA: TGTGCCAGCAGTAGCGGACAGGGCAAGAAGACCCAGTACTTC. The chain joins TRBV28 to TRBJ2-5, with 8 bases aligning to TRBD1. Germline V gene data show CDR1 as MDHEN and CDR2 as SYDVKM. The junction had 8 bases not matched to a gene; V was cut back by 5 bases and J by 6 bases. The CDR3 extends over 14 amino acids. The full variable domain, in which reference TRBV28 and TRBJ2-5 provide the parts outside the CDR3, is DVKVTQSSRYLVKRTGEKVFLECVQDMDHENMFWYRQDPGLGLRLIYFSYDVKMKEKGDIPEGYSVSREKKERFSLILESASTNQTSMYLCASSSGQGKKTQYFGPGTRLLVL.